The TCR delta chain described here comes from a study of γδ T cells in repeated Plasmodium falciparum infection. Study-wide background: Age- and gender-matched Australian children served as comparison for malaria-exposed Malian children. Each infection was followed by sampling at 21 days, plus baseline and some pre-infection draws.

Overall study results and limits: Waves of new clonotype selection appeared after repeated controlled infections in Vdelta2-negative, largely Vdelta1+, gammadelta T cells. The Malian cohort came from a small rural village of predominantly one ethnic group.

This CDR3 spans 22 amino acids. In germline, CDR1 is TSWWSYY, CDR2 QGS. Vgamma9/Vdelta2+ and Vdelta2-negative gammadelta T cells were flow-sorted from PBMC for bulk sequencing. This clone was counted at least ten times. The antigen remains unidentified. A far larger clone is off by one base, so a read error is likely. In the same sample, other DNA sequences code for this CDR3. With CATT, TCRdb re-called clones from the multiplex PCR reads. The data show around 50,000 delta-chain clones, approximately 1.5% seen once. The receptor was derived from a pool of human donors (malaria-infected and uninfected, not separated). The sample comprised gamma-delta T cells from blood. V gene TRDV1 was called; the J gene was not; the tabulated D call, TRDD3, remains unverified against the DNA. DNA of the CDR3: TGTGCTCTTGGGGAACCCGGTCCCTTTTGCCGTACGGTGGCCGGGTGCACCGATAAACTCATCTTC. This codes for CALGEPGPFCRTVAGCTDKLIF.